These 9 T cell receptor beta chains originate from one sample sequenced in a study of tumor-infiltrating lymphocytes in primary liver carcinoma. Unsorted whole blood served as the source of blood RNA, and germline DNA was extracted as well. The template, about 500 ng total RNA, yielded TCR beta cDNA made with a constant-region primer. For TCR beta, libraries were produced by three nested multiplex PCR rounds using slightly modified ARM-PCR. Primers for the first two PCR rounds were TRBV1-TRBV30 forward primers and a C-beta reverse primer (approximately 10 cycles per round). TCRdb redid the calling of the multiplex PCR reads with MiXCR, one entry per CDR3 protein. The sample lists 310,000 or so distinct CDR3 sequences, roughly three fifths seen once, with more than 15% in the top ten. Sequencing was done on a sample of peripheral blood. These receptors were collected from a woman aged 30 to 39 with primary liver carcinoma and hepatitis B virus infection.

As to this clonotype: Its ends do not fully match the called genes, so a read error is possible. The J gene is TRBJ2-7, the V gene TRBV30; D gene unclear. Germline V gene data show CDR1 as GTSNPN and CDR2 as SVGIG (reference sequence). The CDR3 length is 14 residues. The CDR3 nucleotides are TGTGTCTGGAGTCCACATAGTAGTTCACGAGAGCAGTACTTC. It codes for CVWSPHSSSREQYF.

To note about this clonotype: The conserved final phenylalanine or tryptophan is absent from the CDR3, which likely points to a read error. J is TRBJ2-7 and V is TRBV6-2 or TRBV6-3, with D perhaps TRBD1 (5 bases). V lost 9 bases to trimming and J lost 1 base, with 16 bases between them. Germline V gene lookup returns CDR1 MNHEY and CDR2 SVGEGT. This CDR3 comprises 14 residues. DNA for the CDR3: TGTGCCAGTACCTCCCAACGACAGTCCTACGAGCAGTACCTC. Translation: CASTSQRQSYEQYL.

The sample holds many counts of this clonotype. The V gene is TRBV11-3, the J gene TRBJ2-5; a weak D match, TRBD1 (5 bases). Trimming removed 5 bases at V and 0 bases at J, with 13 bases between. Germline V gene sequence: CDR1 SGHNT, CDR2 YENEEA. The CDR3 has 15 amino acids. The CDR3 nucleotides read TGTGCCAGCAGCCCCCCCTGGACACACCAAGAGACCCAGTACTTC. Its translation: CASSPPWTHQETQYF.

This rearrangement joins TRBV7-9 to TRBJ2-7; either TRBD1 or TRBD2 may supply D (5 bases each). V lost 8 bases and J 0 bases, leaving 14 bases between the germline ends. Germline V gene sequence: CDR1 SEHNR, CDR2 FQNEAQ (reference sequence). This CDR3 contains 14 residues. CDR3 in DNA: TGTGCCAGCGGTTCCGGGACGGACTCCTACGAGCAGTACTTC. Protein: CASGSGTDSYEQYF.

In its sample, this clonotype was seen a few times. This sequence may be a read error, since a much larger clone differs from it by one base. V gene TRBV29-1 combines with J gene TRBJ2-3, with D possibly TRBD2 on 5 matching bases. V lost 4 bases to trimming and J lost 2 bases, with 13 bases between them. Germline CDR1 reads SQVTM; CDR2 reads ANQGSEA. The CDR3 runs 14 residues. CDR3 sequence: CSVGRAEATDTQYF. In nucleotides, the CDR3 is TGCAGCGTTGGTCGAGCGGAAGCCACAGATACGCAGTATTTT.

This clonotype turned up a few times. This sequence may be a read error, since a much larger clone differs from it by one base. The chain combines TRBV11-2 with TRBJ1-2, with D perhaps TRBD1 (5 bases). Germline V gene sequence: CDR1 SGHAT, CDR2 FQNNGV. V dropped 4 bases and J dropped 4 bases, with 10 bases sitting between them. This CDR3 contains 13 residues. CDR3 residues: CASSSGRFYGYTF. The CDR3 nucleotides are TGTGCCAGCAGCTCGGGACGGTTCTATGGCTACACCTTC.

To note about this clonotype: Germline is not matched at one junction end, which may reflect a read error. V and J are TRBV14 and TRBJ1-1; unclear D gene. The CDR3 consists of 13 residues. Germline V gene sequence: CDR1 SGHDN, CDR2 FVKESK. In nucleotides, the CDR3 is TGTGCCACCAGCTTTGGACCGGGCACTGAAGCTTTCTTT. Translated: CATSFGPGTEAFF.

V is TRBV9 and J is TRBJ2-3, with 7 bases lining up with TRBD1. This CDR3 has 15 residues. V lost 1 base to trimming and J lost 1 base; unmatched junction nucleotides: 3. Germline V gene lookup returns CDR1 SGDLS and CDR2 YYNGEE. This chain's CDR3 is CASSVYQGGTDTQYF. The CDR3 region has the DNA TGTGCCAGCAGCGTATATCAGGGGGGCACAGATACGCAGTATTTT.

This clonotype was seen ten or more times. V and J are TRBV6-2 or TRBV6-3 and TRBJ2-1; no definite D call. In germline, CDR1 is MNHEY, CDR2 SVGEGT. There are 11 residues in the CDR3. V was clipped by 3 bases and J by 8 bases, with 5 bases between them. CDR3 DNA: TGTGCCAGCAGTTATATCTATGAGCAGTTCTTC. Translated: CASSYIYEQFF.